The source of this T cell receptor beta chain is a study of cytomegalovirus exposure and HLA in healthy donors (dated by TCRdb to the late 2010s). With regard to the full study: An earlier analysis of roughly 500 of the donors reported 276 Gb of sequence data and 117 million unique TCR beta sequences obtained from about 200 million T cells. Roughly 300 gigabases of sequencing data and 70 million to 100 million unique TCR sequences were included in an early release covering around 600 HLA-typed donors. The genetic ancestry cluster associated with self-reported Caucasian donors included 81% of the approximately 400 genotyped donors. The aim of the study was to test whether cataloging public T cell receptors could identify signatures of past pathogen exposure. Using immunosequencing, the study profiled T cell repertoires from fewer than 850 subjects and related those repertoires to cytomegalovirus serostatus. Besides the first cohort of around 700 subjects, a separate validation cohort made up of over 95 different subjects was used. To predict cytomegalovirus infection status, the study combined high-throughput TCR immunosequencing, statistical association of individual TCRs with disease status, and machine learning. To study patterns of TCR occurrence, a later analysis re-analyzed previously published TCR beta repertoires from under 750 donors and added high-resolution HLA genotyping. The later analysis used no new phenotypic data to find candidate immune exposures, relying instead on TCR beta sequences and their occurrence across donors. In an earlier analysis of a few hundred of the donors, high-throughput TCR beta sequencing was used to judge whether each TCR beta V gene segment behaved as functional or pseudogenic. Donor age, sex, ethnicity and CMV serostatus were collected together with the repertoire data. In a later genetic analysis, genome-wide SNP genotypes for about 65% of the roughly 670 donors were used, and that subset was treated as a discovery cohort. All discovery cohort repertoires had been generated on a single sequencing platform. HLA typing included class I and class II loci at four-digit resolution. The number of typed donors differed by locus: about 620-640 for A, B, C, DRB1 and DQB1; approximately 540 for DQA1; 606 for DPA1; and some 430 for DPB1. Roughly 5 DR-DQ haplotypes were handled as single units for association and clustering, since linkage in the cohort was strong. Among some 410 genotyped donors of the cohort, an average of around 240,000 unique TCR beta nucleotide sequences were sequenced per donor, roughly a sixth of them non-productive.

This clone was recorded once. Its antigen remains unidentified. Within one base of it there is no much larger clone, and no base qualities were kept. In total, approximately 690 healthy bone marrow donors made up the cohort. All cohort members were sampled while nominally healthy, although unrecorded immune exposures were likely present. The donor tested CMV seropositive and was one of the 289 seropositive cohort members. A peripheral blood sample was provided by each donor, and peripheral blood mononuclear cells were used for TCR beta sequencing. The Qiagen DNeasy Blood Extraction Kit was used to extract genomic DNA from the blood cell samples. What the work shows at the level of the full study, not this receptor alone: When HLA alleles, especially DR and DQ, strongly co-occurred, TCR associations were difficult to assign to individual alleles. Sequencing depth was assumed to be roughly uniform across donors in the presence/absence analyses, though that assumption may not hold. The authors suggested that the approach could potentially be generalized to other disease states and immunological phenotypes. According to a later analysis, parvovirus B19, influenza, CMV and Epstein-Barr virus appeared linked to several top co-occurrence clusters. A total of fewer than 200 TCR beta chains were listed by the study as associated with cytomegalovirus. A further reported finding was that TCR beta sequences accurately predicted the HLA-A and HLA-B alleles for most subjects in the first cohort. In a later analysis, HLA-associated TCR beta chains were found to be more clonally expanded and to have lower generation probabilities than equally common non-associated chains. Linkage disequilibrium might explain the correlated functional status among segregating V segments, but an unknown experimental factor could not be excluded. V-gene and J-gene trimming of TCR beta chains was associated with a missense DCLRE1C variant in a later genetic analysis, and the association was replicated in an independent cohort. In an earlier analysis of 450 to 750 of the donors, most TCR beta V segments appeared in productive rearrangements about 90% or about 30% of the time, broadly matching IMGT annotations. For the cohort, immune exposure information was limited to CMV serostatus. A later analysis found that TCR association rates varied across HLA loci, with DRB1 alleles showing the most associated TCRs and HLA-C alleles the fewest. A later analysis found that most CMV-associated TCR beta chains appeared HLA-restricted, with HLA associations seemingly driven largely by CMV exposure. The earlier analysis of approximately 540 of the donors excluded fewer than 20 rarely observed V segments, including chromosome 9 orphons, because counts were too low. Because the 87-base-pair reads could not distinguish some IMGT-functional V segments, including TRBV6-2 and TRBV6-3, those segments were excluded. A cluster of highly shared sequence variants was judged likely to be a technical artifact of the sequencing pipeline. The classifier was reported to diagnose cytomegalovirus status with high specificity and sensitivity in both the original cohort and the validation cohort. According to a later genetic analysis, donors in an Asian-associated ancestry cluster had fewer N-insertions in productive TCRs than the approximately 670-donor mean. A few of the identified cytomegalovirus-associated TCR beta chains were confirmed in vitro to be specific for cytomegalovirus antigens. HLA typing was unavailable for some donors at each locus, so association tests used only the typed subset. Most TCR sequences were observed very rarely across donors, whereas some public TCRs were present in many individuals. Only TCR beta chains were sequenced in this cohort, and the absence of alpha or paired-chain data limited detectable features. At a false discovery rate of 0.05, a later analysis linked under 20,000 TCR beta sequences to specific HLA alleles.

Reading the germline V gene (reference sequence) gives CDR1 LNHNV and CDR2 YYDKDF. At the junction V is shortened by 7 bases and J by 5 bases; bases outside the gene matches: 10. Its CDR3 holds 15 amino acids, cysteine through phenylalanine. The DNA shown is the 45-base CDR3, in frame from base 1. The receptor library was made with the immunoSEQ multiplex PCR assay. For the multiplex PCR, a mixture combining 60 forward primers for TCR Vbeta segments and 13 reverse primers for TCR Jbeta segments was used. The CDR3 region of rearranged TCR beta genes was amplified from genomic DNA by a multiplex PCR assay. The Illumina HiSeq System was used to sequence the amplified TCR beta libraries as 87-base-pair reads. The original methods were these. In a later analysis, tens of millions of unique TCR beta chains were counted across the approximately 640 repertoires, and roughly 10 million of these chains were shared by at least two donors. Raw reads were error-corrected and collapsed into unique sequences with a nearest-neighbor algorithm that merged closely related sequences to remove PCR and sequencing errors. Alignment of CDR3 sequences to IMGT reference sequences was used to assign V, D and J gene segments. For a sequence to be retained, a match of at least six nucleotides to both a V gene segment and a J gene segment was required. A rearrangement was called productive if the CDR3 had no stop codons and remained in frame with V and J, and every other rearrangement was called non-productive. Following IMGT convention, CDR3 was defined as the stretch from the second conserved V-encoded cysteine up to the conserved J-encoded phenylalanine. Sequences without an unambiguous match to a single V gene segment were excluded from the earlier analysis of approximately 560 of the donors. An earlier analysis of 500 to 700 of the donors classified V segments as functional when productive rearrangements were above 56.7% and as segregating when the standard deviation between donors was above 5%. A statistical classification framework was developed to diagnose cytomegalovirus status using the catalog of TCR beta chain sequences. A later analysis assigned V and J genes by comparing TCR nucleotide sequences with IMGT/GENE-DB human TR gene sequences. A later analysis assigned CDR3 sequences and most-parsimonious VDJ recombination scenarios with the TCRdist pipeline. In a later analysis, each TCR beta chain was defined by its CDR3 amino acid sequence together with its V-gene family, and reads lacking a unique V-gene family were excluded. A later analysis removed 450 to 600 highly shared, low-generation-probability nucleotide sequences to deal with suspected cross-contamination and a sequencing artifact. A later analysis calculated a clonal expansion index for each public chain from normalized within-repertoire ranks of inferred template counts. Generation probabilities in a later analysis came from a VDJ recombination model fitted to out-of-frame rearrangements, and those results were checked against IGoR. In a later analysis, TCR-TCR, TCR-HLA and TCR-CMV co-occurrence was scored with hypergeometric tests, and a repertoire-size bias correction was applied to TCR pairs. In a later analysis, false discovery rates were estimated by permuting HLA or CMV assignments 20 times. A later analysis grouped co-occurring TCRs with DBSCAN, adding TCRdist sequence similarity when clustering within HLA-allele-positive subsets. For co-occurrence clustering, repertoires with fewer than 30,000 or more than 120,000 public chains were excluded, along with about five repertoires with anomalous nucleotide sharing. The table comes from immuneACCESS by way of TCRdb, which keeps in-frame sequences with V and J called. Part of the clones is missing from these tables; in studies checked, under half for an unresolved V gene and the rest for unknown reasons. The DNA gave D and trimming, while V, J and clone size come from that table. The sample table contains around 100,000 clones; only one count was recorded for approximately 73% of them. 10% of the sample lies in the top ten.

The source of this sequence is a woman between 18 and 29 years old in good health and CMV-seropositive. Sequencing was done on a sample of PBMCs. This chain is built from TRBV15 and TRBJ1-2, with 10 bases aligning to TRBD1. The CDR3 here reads CATKWDRGANYGYTF. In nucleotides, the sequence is TGTGCCACCAAATGGGACAGGGGAGCCAATTATGGCTACACCTTC.